The clone carrying this T cell receptor (beta chain) appeared a single time. This sample was included in a study of blood T cell repertoires in COVID-19. Assay: immunoSEQ multiplex PCR; the TCRdb copy retains only in-frame clones and omits some. The data show around 69,000 clones, about 86% seen once. CDR3 length equals 13 residues. V lost 3 bases, J lost 8 bases, and 11 bases lay in between. The sequence came from a man between 45 and 60 years old with active COVID-19. Sequenced sample: peripheral blood. V usage is TRBV12-3 or TRBV12-4 and J usage is TRBJ2-1; D call uncertain. CDR3 DNA sequence: TGTGCCAGCAGTTTGGGTCTAGTCTATGAGCAGTTCTTC. As protein: CASSLGLVYEQFF.